This T cell receptor (beta chain) appears in the sequencing data of a study of T cells in Graves' hyperthyroidism and ophthalmopathy (dated by TCRdb to about 2019). With regard to the full study: Peripheral blood was sampled at the time of initial diagnosis, prior to any treatment. To identify TCR V-J signatures that set the groups apart, the researchers used a discovery cohort of approximately 98 patients, made up of 40 to 45 with Graves' ophthalmopathy and about 60 with stable Graves' hyperthyroidism. An independent validation cohort of fewer than 20 hyperthyroidism patients and approximately 16 patients who later progressed to ophthalmopathy tested prospective prediction of ophthalmopathy. The roughly 91 discovery patients were randomly divided into training and test sets at a 7:3 ratio. The study also compared thyroid tissue and blood T-cell repertoires from more than five Graves' hyperthyroidism patients. After blood sampling, hyperthyroidism patients were treated with methimazole at a starting dose of 30 mg daily, and ophthalmopathy patients were treated with high-dose intravenous methylprednisolone. According to the paper, TCR Vbeta CDR3 sequencing was carried out on 135 peripheral blood samples, which came from fewer than 50 ophthalmopathy, around 75 hyperthyroidism and approximately 17 progressor patients.

TCR beta CDR3 regions were amplified from RNA transcripts. The first round of RT-PCR for the TCR CDR3 was performed with the HTBI primer set and the Qiagen OneStep RT-PCR kit. Libraries were constructed in a second round of multiplex PCR, after which size selection and purification were carried out. Libraries were sequenced paired-end with 100 bp reads on an Illumina HiSeq2000. Per the original workflow: Raw data were processed with SOAPnuke, discarding reads with adapters, uncalled bases, mean Phred below 15, or no exact constant-primer or identifier match. High-quality paired reads were merged with COPE v1.2.5, and unique nucleotide sequences were defined as clonotypes. Clonotypes were aligned to IMGT TRBV, TRBD and TRBJ reference segments using MiTCR v1.1. The analysis included only V-J combinations with a frequency above 0.0001, which together covered around 99% of the repertoires. The TCS score was defined as F50 (clonal expansion) divided by E x V (chaos), with BLOSUM62-based TCRdist calculated between CDR3 peptides within each V-J. Welch's t-statistics and random forest reduced around 550 V-J features to 13, which were used in a naive Bayes classifier (R e1071). TCRdb passed the public sequencing reads through fastp at Q25 and MiXCR, retaining productive beta sequences. Each entry is one CDR3 protein sequence, shown with its most common DNA and genes. For this entry, the V and J calls and clone size follow TCRdb and not the study's own pipeline. In all, the sample holds 500,000 to 550,000 distinct CDR3 sequences, and roughly 20% of those were seen once. The ten largest clones capture less than 30% of the sample.

Of note for this clonotype: No cognate antigen has been identified for it. No base-level quality is on record; no much larger clone is a single base apart.

Study-wide findings and limitations: Sample size was not statistically predetermined, and blinding of investigators to group allocation was not performed. Ophthalmopathy was separated from stable hyperthyroidism by a 13 V-J signature model, with 85% to 90% sensitivity and around 81% specificity obtained in cross-validation and 80%/75% obtained in testing. Blood samples also contained most of the expanded thyroid clonotypes (frequency above 0.001), which suggests that blood repertoires may reflect thyroid immune responses. In validation, the model predicted progression to ophthalmopathy with approximately 69% sensitivity and approximately 72% specificity, a median of about 6 months before onset.

For CDR1 and CDR2, the germline V gene lists MNHEY and SVGAGI. Counted from cysteine to phenylalanine, this CDR3 has 15 amino acids. The only DNA kept is the CDR3, 45 bases in frame from the first base. Germline trimming amounts to 2 bases on V and 3 bases on J, with 6 as the count of junction bases outside the gene matches. Stable Graves' hyperthyroidism was defined as the absence of progression to ophthalmopathy over 18 months of follow-up. Hyperthyroidism patients were newly diagnosed, had a disease duration of under 2 months, and were aged 18 to 65 years. Patients with uncontrolled infections, other autoimmune diseases, pregnancy or lactation were excluded. Diagnoses were based on clinical symptoms, serum thyroxine and TRAb, thyroid ultrasound and orbital computed tomography. Ficoll-Paque density gradient centrifugation was used to isolate PBMCs from 8 to 10 ml of fresh peripheral blood. Total RNA was extracted with Trizol reagent, and quality was checked on an Agilent 2100 Bioanalyzer.

This TCR was sampled from a young man with Graves' hyperthyroidism. Sequenced: blood. This sequence uses TRBV6-5 and TRBJ2-7; 8 bases in the junction line up with TRBD1. CDR3 region: CASSYRTGQGYEQYF. Read as DNA, the sequence is TGTGCCAGCAGTTACCGAACTGGACAGGGCTACGAGCAGTACTTC.